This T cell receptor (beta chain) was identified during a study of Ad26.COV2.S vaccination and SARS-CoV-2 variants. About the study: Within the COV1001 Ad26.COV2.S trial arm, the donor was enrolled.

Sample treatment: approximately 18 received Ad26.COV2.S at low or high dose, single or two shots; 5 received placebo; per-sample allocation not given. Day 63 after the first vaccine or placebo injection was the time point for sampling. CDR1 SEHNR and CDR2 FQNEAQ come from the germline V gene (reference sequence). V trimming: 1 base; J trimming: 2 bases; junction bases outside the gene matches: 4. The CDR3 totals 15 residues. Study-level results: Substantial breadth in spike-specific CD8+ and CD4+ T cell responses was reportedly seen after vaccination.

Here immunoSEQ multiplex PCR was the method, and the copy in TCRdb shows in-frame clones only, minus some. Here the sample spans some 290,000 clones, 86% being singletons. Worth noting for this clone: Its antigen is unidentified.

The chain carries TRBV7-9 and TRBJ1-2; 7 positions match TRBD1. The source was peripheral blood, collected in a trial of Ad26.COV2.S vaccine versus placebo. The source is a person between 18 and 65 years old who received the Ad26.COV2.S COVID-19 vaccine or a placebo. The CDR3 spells CASSLVRGENYGYTF. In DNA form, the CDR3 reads TGTGCCAGCAGCTTAGTCAGGGGGGAAAACTATGGCTACACCTTC.